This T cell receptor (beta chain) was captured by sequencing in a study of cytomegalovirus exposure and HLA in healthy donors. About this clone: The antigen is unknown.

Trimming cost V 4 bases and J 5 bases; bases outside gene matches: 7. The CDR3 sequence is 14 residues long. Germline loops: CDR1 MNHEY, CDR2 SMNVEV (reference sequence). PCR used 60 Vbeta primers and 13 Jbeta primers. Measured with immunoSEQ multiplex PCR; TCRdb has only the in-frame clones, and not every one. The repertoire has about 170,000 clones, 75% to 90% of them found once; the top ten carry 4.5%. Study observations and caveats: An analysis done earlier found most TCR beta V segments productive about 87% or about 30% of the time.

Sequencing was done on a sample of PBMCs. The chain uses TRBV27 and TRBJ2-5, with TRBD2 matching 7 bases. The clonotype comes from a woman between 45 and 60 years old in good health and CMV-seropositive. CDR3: CASSSAGDGETQYF. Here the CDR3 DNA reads TGTGCCAGCAGTTCCGCGGGAGACGGGGAGACCCAGTACTTC.